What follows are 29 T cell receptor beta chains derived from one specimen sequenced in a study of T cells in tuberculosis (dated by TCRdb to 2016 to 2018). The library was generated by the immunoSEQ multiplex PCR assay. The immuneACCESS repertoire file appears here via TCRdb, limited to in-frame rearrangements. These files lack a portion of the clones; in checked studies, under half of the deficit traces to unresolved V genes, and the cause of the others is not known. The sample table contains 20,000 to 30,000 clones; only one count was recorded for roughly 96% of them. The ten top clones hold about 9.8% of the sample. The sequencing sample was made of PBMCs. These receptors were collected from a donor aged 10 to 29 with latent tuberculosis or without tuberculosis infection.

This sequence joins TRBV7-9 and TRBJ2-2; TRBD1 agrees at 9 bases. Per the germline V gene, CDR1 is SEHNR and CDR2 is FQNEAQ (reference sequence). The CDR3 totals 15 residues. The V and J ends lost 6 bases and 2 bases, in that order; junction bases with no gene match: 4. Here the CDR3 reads CASSPGQGNTGELFF. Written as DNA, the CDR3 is TGTGCCAGCAGTCCGGGACAGGGCAACACCGGGGAGCTGTTTTTT.

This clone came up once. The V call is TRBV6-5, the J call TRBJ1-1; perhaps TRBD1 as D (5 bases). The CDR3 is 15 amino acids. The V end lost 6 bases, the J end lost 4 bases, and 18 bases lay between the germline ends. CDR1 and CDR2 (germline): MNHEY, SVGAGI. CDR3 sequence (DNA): TGTGCCAGCAGCCCCCCCCGGGGGGGTGGCACTGAAGCTTTCTTT. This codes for CASSPPRGGGTEAFF.

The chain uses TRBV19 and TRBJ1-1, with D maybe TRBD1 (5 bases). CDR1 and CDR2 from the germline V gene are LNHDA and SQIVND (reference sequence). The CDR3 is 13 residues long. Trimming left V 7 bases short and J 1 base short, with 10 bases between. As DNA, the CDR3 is TGTGCCAGTACGCCCAGGGAGAACACTGAAGCTTTCTTT. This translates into CASTPRENTEAFF.

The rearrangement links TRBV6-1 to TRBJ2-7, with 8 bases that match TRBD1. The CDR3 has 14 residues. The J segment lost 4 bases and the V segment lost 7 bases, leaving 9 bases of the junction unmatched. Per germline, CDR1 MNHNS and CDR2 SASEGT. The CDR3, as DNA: TGTGCCAGCACTGCAGGGGGCCTTACATACGAGCAGTACGTC. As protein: CASTAGGLTYEQYV.

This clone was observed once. CDR3 in amino acids: CASSVEIAGATDTQYF. CDR3 coding DNA: TGTGCCAGCAGCGTAGAAATAGCGGGGGCCACAGATACGCAGTATTTT. J is TRBJ2-3 and V is TRBV9; 9 bases match TRBD2. With 0 bases clipped from V and 2 bases from J, the junction kept 4 bases outside the gene matches. This CDR3 is built from 16 residues. Germline CDR1 SGDLS, CDR2 YYNGEE.

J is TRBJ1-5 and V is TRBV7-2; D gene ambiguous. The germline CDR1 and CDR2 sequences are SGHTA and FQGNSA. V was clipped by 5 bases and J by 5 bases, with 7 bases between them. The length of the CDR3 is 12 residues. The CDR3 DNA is TGTGCCAGCAGCCGGGAGCATCAGCCCCAGCATTTT. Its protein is CASSREHQPQHF.

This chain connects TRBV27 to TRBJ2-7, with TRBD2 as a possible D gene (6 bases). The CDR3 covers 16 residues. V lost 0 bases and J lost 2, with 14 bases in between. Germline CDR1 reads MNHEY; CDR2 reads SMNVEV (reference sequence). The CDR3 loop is CASSLSPGLPPYEQYF. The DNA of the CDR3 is TGTGCCAGCAGTTTATCGCCGGGACTGCCTCCCTACGAGCAGTACTTC.

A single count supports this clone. This CDR3 is CASSLVPGEKTQYF. In DNA, the CDR3 is TGTGCCAGCAGCTTAGTTCCAGGGGAAAAGACCCAGTACTTC. The rearrangement uses TRBV5-6 and TRBJ2-5, with D tentatively TRBD1 (6 bases). With 2 bases removed from V and 6 bases from J, the gap between germline ends came to 14 bases. There are 14 residues in the CDR3. The V gene's germline CDR1 is SGHDT and CDR2 YYEEEE.

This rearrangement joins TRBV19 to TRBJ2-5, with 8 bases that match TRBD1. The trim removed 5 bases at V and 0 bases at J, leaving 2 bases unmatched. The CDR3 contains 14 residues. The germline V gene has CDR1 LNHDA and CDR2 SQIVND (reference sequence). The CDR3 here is CASSWTGYQETQYF. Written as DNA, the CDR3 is TGTGCCAGTAGTTGGACAGGGTACCAAGAGACCCAGTACTTC.

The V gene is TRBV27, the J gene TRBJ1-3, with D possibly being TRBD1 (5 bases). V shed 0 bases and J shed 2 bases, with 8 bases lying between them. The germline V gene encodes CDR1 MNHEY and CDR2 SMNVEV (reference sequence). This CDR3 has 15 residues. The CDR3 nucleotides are TGTGCCAGCAGTTTATCGGCAGGGCCTGGAAACACCATATATTTT. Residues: CASSLSAGPGNTIYF.

CDR3 region: CASSQEPGAGANVLTF. The CDR3, as DNA: TGCGCCAGCAGCCAAGAGCCGGGGGCTGGGGCCAACGTCCTGACTTTC. The chain uses TRBV4-3 and TRBJ2-6, with D tentatively TRBD2 (6 bases). CDR3 length: 16 residues. V was clipped by 0 bases and J by 2 bases, with 8 bases between them. The germline V gene encodes CDR1 LGHNA and CDR2 YSLEER.

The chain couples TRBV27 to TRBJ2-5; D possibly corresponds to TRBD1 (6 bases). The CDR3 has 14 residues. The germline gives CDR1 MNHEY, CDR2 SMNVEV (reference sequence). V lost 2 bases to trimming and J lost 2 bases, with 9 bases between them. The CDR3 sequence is CASSLTGQQETQYF. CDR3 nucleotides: TGTGCCAGCAGTTTAACTGGACAGCAAGAGACCCAGTACTTC.

CDR3 in DNA: TGTGCCAGCAGCACGGCCGGGACAGGGGTATACAATGAGCAGTTCTTC. Amino acids: CASSTAGTGVYNEQFF. The V call is TRBV11-2, the J call TRBJ2-1, with TRBD1 matching 10 bases. Trimming removed 5 bases from V and 4 bases from J; junction bases left unmatched: 8. In germline, CDR1 is SGHAT, CDR2 FQNNGV. The CDR3 runs 16 residues.

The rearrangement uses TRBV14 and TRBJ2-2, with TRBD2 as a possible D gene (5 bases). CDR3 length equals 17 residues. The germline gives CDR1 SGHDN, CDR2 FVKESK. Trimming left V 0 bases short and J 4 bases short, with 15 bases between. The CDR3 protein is CASSQESLYAGTGELFF. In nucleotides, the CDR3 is TGTGCCAGCAGCCAAGAGAGCCTCTACGCGGGCACCGGGGAGCTGTTTTTT.

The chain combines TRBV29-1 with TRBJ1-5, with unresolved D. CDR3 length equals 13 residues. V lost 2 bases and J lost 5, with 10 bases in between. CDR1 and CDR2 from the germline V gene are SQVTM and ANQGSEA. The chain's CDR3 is CSVEQAPDQPQHF. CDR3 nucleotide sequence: TGCAGCGTTGAACAGGCGCCGGATCAGCCCCAGCATTTT.

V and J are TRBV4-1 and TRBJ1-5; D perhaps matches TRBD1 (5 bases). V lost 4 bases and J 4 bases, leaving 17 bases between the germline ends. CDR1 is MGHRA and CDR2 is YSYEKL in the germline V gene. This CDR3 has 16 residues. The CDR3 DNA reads TGCGCCAGCAGCCCTGGGGTAGGGGTAGGGAATCAGCCCCAGCATTTT. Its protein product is CASSPGVGVGNQPQHF.

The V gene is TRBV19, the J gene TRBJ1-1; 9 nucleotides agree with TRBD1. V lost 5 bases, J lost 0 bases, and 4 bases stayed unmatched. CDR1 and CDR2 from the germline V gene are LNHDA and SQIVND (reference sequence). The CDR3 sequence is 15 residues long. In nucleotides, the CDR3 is TGTGCCAGTAGTTCCCGGACAGGGGTGAACACTGAAGCTTTCTTT. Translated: CASSSRTGVNTEAFF.

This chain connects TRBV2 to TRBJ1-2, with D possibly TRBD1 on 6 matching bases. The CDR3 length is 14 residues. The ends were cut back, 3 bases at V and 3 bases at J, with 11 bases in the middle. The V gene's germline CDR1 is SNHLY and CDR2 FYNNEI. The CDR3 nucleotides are TGTGCCAGCAGTGACCAGGGGAGGGACTATGGCTACACCTTC. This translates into CASSDQGRDYGYTF.

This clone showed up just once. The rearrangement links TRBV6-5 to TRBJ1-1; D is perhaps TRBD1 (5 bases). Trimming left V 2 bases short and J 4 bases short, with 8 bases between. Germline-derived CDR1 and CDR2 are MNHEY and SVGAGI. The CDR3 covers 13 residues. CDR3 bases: TGTGCCAGCAGTTACAGGGGTGGCACTGAAGCTTTCTTT. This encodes CASSYRGGTEAFF.

The CDR3 DNA reads TGTGCCAGTAGTGACAGAGGCCCCAATAATTCACCCCTCCACTTT. It is translated as CASSDRGPNNSPLHF. This chain uses TRBV19 with TRBJ1-6, with a weak D call TRBD1 (5 bases). Germline CDR1 is LNHDA and CDR2 is SQIVND (reference sequence). The CDR3 runs 15 residues. Trimming removed 5 bases at V and 5 bases at J, with 13 bases between.

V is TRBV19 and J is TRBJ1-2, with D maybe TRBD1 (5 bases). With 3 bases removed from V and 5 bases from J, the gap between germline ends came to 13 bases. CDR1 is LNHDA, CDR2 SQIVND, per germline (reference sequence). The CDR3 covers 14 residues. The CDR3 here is CASSIGGTGYGYTF. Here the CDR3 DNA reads TGTGCCAGTAGTATTGGAGGGACGGGTTATGGCTACACCTTC. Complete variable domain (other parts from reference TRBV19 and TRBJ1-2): DGGITQSPKYLFRKEGQNVTLSCEQNLNHDAMYWYRQDPGQGLRLIYYSQIVNDFQKGDIAEGYSVSREKKESFPLTVTSAQKNPTAFYLCASSIGGTGYGYTFGSGTRLTVV.

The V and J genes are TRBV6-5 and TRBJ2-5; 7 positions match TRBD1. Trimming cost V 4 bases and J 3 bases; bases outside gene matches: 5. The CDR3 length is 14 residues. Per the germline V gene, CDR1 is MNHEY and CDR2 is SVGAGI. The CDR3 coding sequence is TGTGCCAGCAGTTTACAGGGGAAGAAAGAGACCCAGTACTTC. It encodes CASSLQGKKETQYF.

This chain's CDR3 is CASTNTVSGNTIYF. CDR3 nucleotides: TGTGCCAGCACCAACACCGTCTCTGGAAACACCATATATTTT. The chain couples TRBV6-1 to TRBJ1-3, with no clear D. The germline V gene encodes CDR1 MNHNS and CDR2 SASEGT. The CDR3 runs 14 residues. V lost 7 bases, J lost 0 bases, and 10 bases lay in between.

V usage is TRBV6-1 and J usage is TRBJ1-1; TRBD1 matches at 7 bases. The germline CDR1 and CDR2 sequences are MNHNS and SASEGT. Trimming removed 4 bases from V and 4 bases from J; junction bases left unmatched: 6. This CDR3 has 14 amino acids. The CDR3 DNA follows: TGTGCCAGCAGTGCGGTCAGGGGGAGCACTGAAGCTTTCTTT. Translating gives CASSAVRGSTEAFF.

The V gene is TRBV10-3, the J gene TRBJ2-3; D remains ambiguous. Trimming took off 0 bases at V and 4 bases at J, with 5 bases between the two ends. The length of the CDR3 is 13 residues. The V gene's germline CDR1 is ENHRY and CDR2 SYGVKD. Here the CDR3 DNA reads TGTGCCATCAGTGAGTCGGGCTCAGATACGCAGTATTTT. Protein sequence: CAISESGSDTQYF.

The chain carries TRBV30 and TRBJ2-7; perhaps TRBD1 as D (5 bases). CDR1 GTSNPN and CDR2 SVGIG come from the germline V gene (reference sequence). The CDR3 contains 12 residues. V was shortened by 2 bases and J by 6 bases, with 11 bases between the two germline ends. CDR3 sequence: CAWSPDSAEQYF. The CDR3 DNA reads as TGTGCCTGGAGTCCCGACAGCGCCGAGCAGTACTTC.

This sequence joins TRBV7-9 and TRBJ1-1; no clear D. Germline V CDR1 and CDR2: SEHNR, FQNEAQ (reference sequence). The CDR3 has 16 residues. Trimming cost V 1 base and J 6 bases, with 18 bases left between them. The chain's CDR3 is CASSLVVDCGIAEAFF. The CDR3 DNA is TGTGCCAGCAGCTTAGTAGTGGACTGTGGCATAGCTGAAGCTTTCTTT.

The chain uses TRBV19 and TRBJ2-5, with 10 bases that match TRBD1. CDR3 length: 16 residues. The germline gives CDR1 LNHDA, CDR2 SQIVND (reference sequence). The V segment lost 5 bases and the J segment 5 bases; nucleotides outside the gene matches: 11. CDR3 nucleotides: TGTGCCAGTAGTCCACGACAGGGGGCGCGGGGGGAGACCCAGTACTTC. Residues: CASSPRQGARGETQYF.

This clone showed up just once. CDR3 bases: TGTGCCAGCAGCTTTACTAGCCTCACAGATACGCAGTATTTT. This encodes CASSFTSLTDTQYF. The chain recombines TRBV7-2 with TRBJ2-3; tentatively, D is TRBD2 (6 bases). V lost 3 bases and J 2 bases, leaving 9 bases between the germline ends. Per the germline V gene, CDR1 is SGHTA and CDR2 is FQGNSA. The length of the CDR3 is 14 residues.